Shown below are 10 T cell receptor beta chains from a single sample sequenced in a study of shared clonotypes between healthy human individuals. Sequencing used immunoSEQ multiplex PCR; TCRdb keeps in-frame clones, though not all of them. The sample includes roughly 520,000 clones, about 96% seen only once; the top ten take 0.05% to 0.07%. Sequences were obtained from naive CD4+ T cells sorted from blood. Subset here: CD45RA+ positively selected. All receptors come from a woman between 25 and 40 years old in good health.

The V gene is TRBV2, the J gene TRBJ2-3; 10 bases match TRBD2. Germline V gene data show CDR1 as SNHLY and CDR2 as FYNNEI. CDR3 length equals 18 residues. V lost 6 bases and J lost 0; bases outside the gene matches: 12. In DNA form, the CDR3 reads TGTGCCAGCAGGGAGGGGACTAGCGCCACTTCTAGCACAGATACGCAGTATTTT. Its protein is CASREGTSATSSTDTQYF.

The chain carries TRBV19 and TRBJ2-2; no definite D call. The CDR3 totals 11 residues. CDR1 is LNHDA, CDR2 SQIVND, per germline (reference sequence). The V end lost 1 base, the J end lost 6 bases, and 0 bases lay between the germline ends. CDR3 sequence: CASSIAGELFF. The DNA for the CDR3 is TGTGCCAGTAGTATAGCCGGGGAGCTGTTTTTT.

The J gene is TRBJ2-3, the V gene TRBV18; no clear D. Looked up from germline, CDR1 is KGHSH and CDR2 is LQKENI. Trimming stripped 3 bases from V and 4 bases from J, with 17 bases between. The CDR3 runs to 16 residues. The CDR3 sequence: CASSPNEARSADTQYF. For the CDR3, the DNA is TGTGCCAGCTCACCGAACGAGGCCCGAAGCGCAGATACGCAGTATTTT.

V and J are TRBV5-1 and TRBJ2-3; no clear D. This CDR3 is built from 16 residues. CDR1 and CDR2 (germline): SGHRS, YFSETQ. V was clipped by 2 bases and J by 0 bases, with 13 bases between them. The DNA for the CDR3 is TGCGCCAGCAGCTTTGGTCCGGTAACTAGCACAGATACGCAGTATTTT. Translating gives CASSFGPVTSTDTQYF.

This clone was counted a single time. This chain connects TRBV7-8 to TRBJ1-3; D unresolved. Germline lookup yields CDR1 SGHVS and CDR2 FQNEAQ. The ends were cut back, 1 base at V and 3 bases at J, with 7 bases in the middle. The CDR3 loop spans 14 amino acids. The CDR3 DNA sequence: TGTGCCAGCAGCTTAGTAACTTATGGAAACACCATATATTTT. Encoded protein: CASSLVTYGNTIYF.

The chain has TRBV28 and TRBJ2-1, with D perhaps TRBD1 or TRBD2 (6 bases each). V was pared by 7 bases and J by 1 base, with 17 bases between. The CDR3 is made up of 16 amino acids. Germline assignment: CDR1 MDHEN and CDR2 SYDVKM. The DNA for the CDR3 is TGTGCCAGCACCTCGGGGGCCGTTAGTTCCTACAATGAGCAGTTCTTC. It codes for CASTSGAVSSYNEQFF.

The rearrangement uses TRBV11-2 and TRBJ2-1; D unclear. In germline, CDR1 is SGHAT, CDR2 FQNNGV. The CDR3 is 11 amino acids. V lost 3 bases to trimming and J lost 7 bases, with 4 bases between them. CDR3 bases: TGTGCCAGCAGCTTGATGAATGAGCAGTTCTTC. Translated, it gives CASSLMNEQFF.

The chain has TRBV5-1 and TRBJ2-2, with TRBD2 as a possible D gene (5 bases). Trimming cost V 3 bases and J 8 bases, with 17 bases left between them. Germline lookup yields CDR1 SGHRS and CDR2 YFSETQ. The CDR3 has 15 residues. As DNA, the CDR3 is TGCGCCAGCAGCTCCCGAGGGTTTACTAGTGGGGAGCTGTTTTTT. Its translation: CASSSRGFTSGELFF.

V usage is TRBV29-1 and J usage is TRBJ2-1, with D hard to call. Germline lookup yields CDR1 SQVTM and CDR2 ANQGSEA. The CDR3 has 13 residues. The V gene lost 3 bases and the J gene lost 4 bases, with 10 bases spanning the gap. CDR3 in DNA: TGCAGCGTTGATGAGGCGGATTACAATGAGCAGTTCTTC. Its translation is CSVDEADYNEQFF.

The chain carries TRBV5-4 and TRBJ1-4; D is unclear. V was shortened by 0 bases and J by 7 bases, with 13 bases between the two germline ends. The length of the CDR3 is 15 residues. Looked up from germline, CDR1 is SGHNT and CDR2 is YYREEE (reference sequence). CDR3 in amino acids: CASSLDPGSGEKLFF. The CDR3 bases are TGTGCCAGCAGCTTGGACCCCGGGTCTGGTGAAAAACTGTTTTTT.